This T cell receptor (beta chain) originates from a study of T cells after yellow fever vaccination. From the 5' RACE reads, TCRdb called clonotypes with MiXCR, one entry per CDR3 protein. The data show 350,000 to 450,000 distinct CDR3 sequences, about 6% seen once. Germline assignment: CDR1 SGHDN and CDR2 FVKESK. The ends were cut back, 0 bases at V and 9 bases at J, with 9 bases in the middle. This CDR3 comprises 13 residues. In this sample, this clonotype turned up a few times. This clonotype was sampled from a man aged 25-40 years who received the YFV17D yellow fever vaccine. Sample: PBMCs, taken 5 days after the yellow fever booster vaccination. V gene TRBV14 combines with J gene TRBJ2-4; D possibly corresponds to TRBD2 (5 bases). This CDR3 reads CASSQEAGSIQYF. The CDR3 nucleotides read TGTGCCAGCAGCCAAGAGGCTGGGAGCATTCAGTACTTC. Together with reference TRBV14 and TRBJ2-4, the CDR3 gives the full variable domain: EAGVTQFPSHSVIEKGQTVTLRCDPISGHDNLYWYRRVMGKEIKFLLHFVKESKQDESGMPNNRFLAERTGGTYSTLKVQPAELEDSGVYFCASSQEAGSIQYFGAGTRLSVL.